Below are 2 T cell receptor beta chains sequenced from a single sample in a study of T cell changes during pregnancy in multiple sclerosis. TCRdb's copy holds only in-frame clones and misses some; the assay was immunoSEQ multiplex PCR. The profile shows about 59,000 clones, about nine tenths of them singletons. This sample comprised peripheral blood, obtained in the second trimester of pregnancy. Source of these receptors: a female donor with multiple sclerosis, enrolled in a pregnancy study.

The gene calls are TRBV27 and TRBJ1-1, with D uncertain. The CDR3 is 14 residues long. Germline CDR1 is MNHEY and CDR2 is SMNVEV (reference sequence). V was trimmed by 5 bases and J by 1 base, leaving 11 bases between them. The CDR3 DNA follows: TGTGCCAGCAGTGCGCGGGGTGAGAACACTGAAGCTTTCTTT. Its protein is CASSARGENTEAFF.

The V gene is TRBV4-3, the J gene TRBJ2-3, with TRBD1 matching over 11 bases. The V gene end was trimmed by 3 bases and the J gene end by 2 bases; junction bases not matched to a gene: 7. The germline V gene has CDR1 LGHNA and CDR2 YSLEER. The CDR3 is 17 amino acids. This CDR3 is CASSQSGTGGYTDTQYF. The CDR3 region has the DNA TGCGCCAGCAGCCAGTCCGGGACAGGGGGTTACACAGATACGCAGTATTTT.